This T cell receptor beta chain was sequenced during a study of blood T cell repertoires in COVID-19. Study at large: Some COVID-19 samples were acute and others convalescent; all came from the United States, Italy and Spain. From T cells, B-cell-depleted T cells, or PBMCs came the material, which was cDNA or gDNA.

In the study's own analysis: Nucleated cell number was recorded as an estimate derived from reference gene primer amplification. Sequencing was performed with immunoSEQ multiplex PCR; in TCRdb, only in-frame clones are kept and a portion is missing. V, J and clone size reflect that table, while D and trimming were determined from the DNA. The data show around 300,000 clones, around nine tenths seen once. This CDR3 has 17 residues. Trimming pared 6 bases from V and 0 bases from J, leaving 21 bases between. Per the germline V gene, CDR1 is SGHVS and CDR2 is FNYEAQ. Participants were placed into cohorts based on the clinical history they reported.

The sequence was collected from a woman aged 25 to 45 who had recovered from COVID-19. This sequence joins TRBV7-6 and TRBJ2-7, with TRBD1 as a possible D gene (5 bases). The sequencing sample was made of PBMCs or T cells enriched from blood (not recorded which). The CDR3 DNA follows: TGTGCCAGCAGACCAGGGTTCGGCCAGGGTCCCTCCTACGAGCAGTACTTC. This sequence encodes CASRPGFGQGPSYEQYF.